These 8 T cell receptor beta chains share one sample of origin, sequenced in a study of beta chain features in type 1 diabetes. Expressed TCRB transcripts were sequenced because the entire RNA isolate underwent reverse transcription. TCRdb keeps only in-frame clones here, not all; method: immunoSEQ multiplex PCR. The profile covers a few hundred thousand clones, with more than 12% appearing a single time and 0.019% taken by the ten largest. Sequencing used naive CD4+ T cells from blood. The receptors were sampled from a woman under 30 in good health.

This rearrangement joins TRBV29-1 to TRBJ1-4; D is unclear. The CDR3 spans 13 residues. V was clipped by 5 bases and J by 4 bases, with 11 bases between them. Germline loops: CDR1 SQVTM, CDR2 ANQGSEA. CDR3 sequence reads: CSVLSAFNEKLFF. CDR3 sequence (DNA): TGCAGCGTTCTATCTGCGTTTAATGAAAAACTGTTTTTT.

The chain carries TRBV9 and TRBJ1-1; D perhaps matches TRBD1 (5 bases). The CDR3 length is 16 residues. Trimming left V 3 bases short and J 1 base short, with 16 bases between. CDR1 and CDR2 (germline): SGDLS, YYNGEE. The chain's CDR3 is CASSASPGGANTEAFF. The DNA for the CDR3 is TGTGCCAGCAGCGCCTCCCCCGGGGGAGCGAACACTGAAGCTTTCTTT.

This rearrangement joins TRBV30 to TRBJ2-5; TRBD2 matches 8 bases. Germline CDR1 reads GTSNPN; CDR2 reads SVGIG (reference sequence). V was pared by 0 bases and J by 3 bases, with 0 bases of the junction left unmatched. The length of the CDR3 is 13 residues. CDR3 in DNA: TGTGCCTGGAGTGTTAGCGGGAAAGAGACCCAGTACTTC. It encodes CAWSVSGKETQYF.

The gene calls are TRBV9 and TRBJ2-4; 10 nucleotides line up with TRBD2. The CDR3 covers 16 residues. V lost 6 bases and J lost 9; bases outside the gene matches: 15. Germline V gene lookup returns CDR1 SGDLS and CDR2 YYNGEE. CDR3 in DNA: TGTGCCAGCACACCCGGAAGAGCGGGAGGGCCCGGCATTCAGTACTTC. Translated: CASTPGRAGGPGIQYF.

The gene calls are TRBV19 and TRBJ1-5; D remains unclear. Looked up from germline, CDR1 is LNHDA and CDR2 is SQIVND (reference sequence). This CDR3 region has 13 residues. V lost 7 bases, J lost 5 bases, and 12 bases lay in between. CDR3 DNA: TGTGCCAGTAAATACAGAGCTGATCAGCCCCAGCATTTT. Its protein product is CASKYRADQPQHF.

The J gene is TRBJ2-5, the V gene TRBV6-1, with 9 positions matching TRBD1. Trimming took 5 bases from V and 7 from J; bases not matched to a gene: 11. CDR3 length equals 15 residues. Germline CDR1 is MNHNS and CDR2 is SASEGT. The CDR3 here is CASSQETTGGWTQYF. Written as DNA, the CDR3 is TGTGCCAGCAGTCAAGAGACGACAGGGGGTTGGACCCAGTACTTC.

This chain joins TRBV7-8 and TRBJ1-1; perhaps TRBD1 as D (5 bases). Germline V gene sequence: CDR1 SGHVS, CDR2 FQNEAQ. Deletions cut 7 bases from V and 1 base from J, with 13 bases between. This CDR3 has 14 residues. The chain's CDR3 is CASTRRGTNTEAFF. DNA for the CDR3: TGTGCCAGCACCCGGCGGGGGACGAACACTGAAGCTTTCTTT.

The chain links TRBV5-1 to TRBJ1-2; D is unclear. V was clipped by 0 bases and J by 7 bases, with 13 bases between them. This CDR3 is 14 amino acids long. Germline assignment: CDR1 SGHRS and CDR2 YFSETQ. The CDR3 sequence is CASSLGPGFGGYTF. CDR3 nucleotide sequence: TGCGCCAGCAGCTTGGGGCCGGGTTTCGGTGGCTACACCTTC. The entire variable domain, with the rest obtained from reference TRBV5-1 and TRBJ1-2, is as follows: KAGVTQTPRYLIKTRGQQVTLSCSPISGHRSVSWYQQTPGQGLQFLFEYFSETQRNKGNFPGRFSGRQFSNSRSEMNVSTLELGDSALYLCASSLGPGFGGYTFGSGTRLTVV.